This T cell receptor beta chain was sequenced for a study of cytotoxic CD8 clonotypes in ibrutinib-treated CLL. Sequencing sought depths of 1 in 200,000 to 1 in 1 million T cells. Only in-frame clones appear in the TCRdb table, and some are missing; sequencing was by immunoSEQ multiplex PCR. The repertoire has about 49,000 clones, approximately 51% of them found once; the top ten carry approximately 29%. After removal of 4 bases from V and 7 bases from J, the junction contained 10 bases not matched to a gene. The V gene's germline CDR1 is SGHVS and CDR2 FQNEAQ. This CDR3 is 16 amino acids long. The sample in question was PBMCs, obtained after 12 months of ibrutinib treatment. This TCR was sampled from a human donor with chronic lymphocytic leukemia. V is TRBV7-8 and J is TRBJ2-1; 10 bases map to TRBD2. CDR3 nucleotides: TGTGCCAGCAGCTCACCGGAGGGTAGCGGGAGGAATGAGCAGTTCTTC. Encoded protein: CASSSPEGSGRNEQFF.